Listed below are T cell receptor beta chains from one sample, sequenced in a study of cytomegalovirus exposure and HLA in healthy donors. Libraries were prepared by immunoSEQ multiplex PCR; TCRdb keeps only in-frame clonotypes and omits some of them. The sample gives about 150,000 clones, approximately 60% of which show up once; 6% to 8.5% is in the top ten. Specimen: PBMCs. Source of these receptors: a woman aged 60 to 75 in good health and CMV-seropositive. The conserved cysteine and the conserved F or W are not part of the CDR3 here. Fields, in order: D gene, V gene, CDR3 protein. D genes are given only for firm matches.

D gene: NA
V gene: TRBV2
CDR3 protein: ASSGDRAGGQY

D gene: TRBD2
V gene: TRBV11-1
CDR3 protein: ASSSGTSFNNEQF

D gene: TRBD2
V gene: TRBV6-4
CDR3 protein: ASSDSGSGGGTDTQY

D gene: NA
V gene: TRBV9
CDR3 protein: ASSVVGDSNQPQH

D gene: TRBD2
V gene: TRBV7-9
CDR3 protein: ASSPGLAGETQY

D gene: TRBD2
V gene: TRBV4-2
CDR3 protein: ASSQDPAGRDEQY

D gene: TRBD1
V gene: TRBV28
CDR3 protein: ASSSPGTGYYEQY

D gene: TRBD2
V gene: TRBV18
CDR3 protein: ASSPPSSGYPYNEQF

D gene: TRBD1
V gene: TRBV5-1
CDR3 protein: ASSPRRRTGMYNSPLH

D gene: NA
V gene: TRBV28
CDR3 protein: ASSLFQETNYGYT

D gene: NA
V gene: TRBV5-6
CDR3 protein: ASSLWQLNEKLF

D gene: NA
V gene: TRBV19
CDR3 protein: ASSIGGGGTEAF

D gene: NA
V gene: TRBV2
CDR3 protein: ASSGQTNTEAF

D gene: TRBD2
V gene: TRBV19
CDR3 protein: ASSIGGRAAEQF

D gene: NA
V gene: TRBV2
CDR3 protein: ASRVLGSSYNEQF

D gene: NA
V gene: TRBV6-6
CDR3 protein: ASTNQGTYNEQF

D gene: NA
V gene: TRBV7-2
CDR3 protein: ASSSRGGSTDTQY

D gene: TRBD1
V gene: TRBV6-1
CDR3 protein: ASSTRTGTYEQY

D gene: TRBD1
V gene: TRBV12-5
CDR3 protein: ASGLYRGANTGELF

D gene: NA
V gene: TRBV25-1
CDR3 protein: ASSARGAGLDIQY

D gene: TRBD1
V gene: TRBV2
CDR3 protein: ASTTGSGELF

D gene: TRBD1
V gene: TRBV28
CDR3 protein: ASSQGDSNQPQH

D gene: TRBD1
V gene: TRBV7-2
CDR3 protein: ASSLNRQGEAF

D gene: TRBD1
V gene: TRBV5-1
CDR3 protein: ASTTLTGDSETQY

D gene: NA
V gene: TRBV5-6
CDR3 protein: ASSQMGGGNTEAF